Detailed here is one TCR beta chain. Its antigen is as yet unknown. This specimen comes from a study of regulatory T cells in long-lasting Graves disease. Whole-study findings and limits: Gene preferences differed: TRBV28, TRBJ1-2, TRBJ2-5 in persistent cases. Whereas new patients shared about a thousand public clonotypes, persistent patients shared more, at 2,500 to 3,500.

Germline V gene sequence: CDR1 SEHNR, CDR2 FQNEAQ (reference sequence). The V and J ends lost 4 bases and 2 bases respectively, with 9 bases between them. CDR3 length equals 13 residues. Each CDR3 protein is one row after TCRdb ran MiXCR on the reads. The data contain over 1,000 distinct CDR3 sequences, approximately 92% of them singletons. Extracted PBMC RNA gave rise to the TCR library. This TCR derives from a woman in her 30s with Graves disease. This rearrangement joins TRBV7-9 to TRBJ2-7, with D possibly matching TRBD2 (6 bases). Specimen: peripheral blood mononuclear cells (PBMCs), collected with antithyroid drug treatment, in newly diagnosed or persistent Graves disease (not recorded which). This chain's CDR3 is CASSSGGTYEQYF. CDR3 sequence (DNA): TGTGCCAGCAGCTCCGGGGGAACCTACGAGCAGTACTTC.